This TCR beta chain was obtained from a study of PD-1 blockade in mismatch repair-deficient tumors. Mismatch repair deficiency was confirmed in all patients, by PCR or immunohistochemistry. Overall study results and limits: Tumor-resident clones, often absent from pretreatment blood, expanded after pembrolizumab and then contracted.

Germline loops: CDR1 SQVTM, CDR2 ANQGSEA. This CDR3 is built from 11 residues. The junction had 5 bases not matched to a gene; V was cut back by 8 bases and J by 5 bases. Sequencing was performed with immunoSEQ multiplex PCR; in TCRdb, only in-frame clones are kept and a portion is missing. The sample shows about 84,000 clones, more than 65% of them seen only once. Turning to this clone: Its antigen is not known.

The V gene is TRBV29-1, the J gene TRBJ1-1; 7 nucleotides match TRBD1. Sequenced here: peripheral blood, sampled 12 weeks after starting pembrolizumab. This clonotype was obtained from an adult with mismatch repair-deficient cancer. This CDR3 is CSPGRGTEAFF. CDR3 nucleotides: TGCAGCCCCGGCAGGGGGACTGAAGCTTTCTTT.